This TCR beta chain was obtained from a study of control samples from healthy donors and cancer patients. The CDR3 totals 15 residues. Looked up from germline, CDR1 is LNHDA and CDR2 is SQIVND (reference sequence). Unmatched junction bases numbered 8, after V lost 7 bases and J lost 4 bases. The method was immunoSEQ multiplex PCR; TCRdb's version includes in-frame clones alone and lacks a portion of them. The sample carries 150,000 or so clones, 93% recorded once. The chain employs TRBV19 and TRBJ2-1; 9 bases are a match to TRBD1. Sequenced material: blood. This receptor was identified in a man aged 50 or older in good health. DNA of the CDR3: TGTGCCAGTACTACACAGGGGGCGCAGTACAATGAGCAGTTCTTC. This encodes CASTTQGAQYNEQFF.